The next 30 T cell receptor beta chains were all read from a single sample in a study of blood T cell repertoires in COVID-19. The table came from immunoSEQ multiplex PCR; TCRdb's copy has only in-frame clones and leaves some out. The sample yields around 95,000 clones, roughly nine tenths seen once. The sample taken for sequencing was peripheral blood. The receptors here all came from a man aged 50-59 years with active COVID-19.

The chain is built from TRBV15 and TRBJ1-6; 7 positions agree with TRBD1. The CDR3 covers 19 residues. The trim removed 3 bases at V and 0 bases at J, leaving 11 bases unmatched. Germline assignment: CDR1 LNHNV and CDR2 YYDKDF (reference sequence). CDR3 in DNA: TGTGCCACCAGCAGGCTAGGGACAGCCTTGAGCTCCTATAATTCACCCCTCCACTTT. Amino acids: CATSRLGTALSSYNSPLHF.

The genes are TRBV5-1 and TRBJ1-2; D is perhaps TRBD1 (5 bases). Germline V gives CDR1 SGHRS, CDR2 YFSETQ. CDR3 size: 15 residues. Trimming pared 4 bases from V and 1 base from J, leaving 14 bases between. The CDR3 loop is CASSPGAGGNYGYTF. CDR3 coding DNA: TGCGCCAGCAGCCCGGGCGCGGGGGGTAACTATGGCTACACCTTC.

The chain employs TRBV7-9 and TRBJ2-6, with D possibly matching TRBD1 (5 bases). The V end lost 10 bases, the J end lost 0 bases, and 16 bases lay between the germline ends. The CDR3 spans 16 residues. Germline assignment: CDR1 SEHNR and CDR2 FQNEAQ (reference sequence). Here the CDR3 reads CAIVGGQFSGANVLTF. The CDR3 nucleotides read TGTGCCATAGTGGGCGGACAATTCTCTGGGGCCAACGTCCTGACTTTC.

This clone occurred once. CDR3: CASSDSQDTEAFF. The CDR3 bases are TGTGCCAGCAGCGACTCACAGGACACTGAAGCTTTCTTT. The rearrangement joins TRBV7-3 to TRBJ1-1, with D possibly matching TRBD1 (5 bases). The V gene's germline CDR1 is SGHTA and CDR2 FQGTGA. Trimming removed 5 bases from V and 3 bases from J, with 10 bases in between. This CDR3 region has 13 residues.

This clone was counted once. This chain connects TRBV12-1 to TRBJ1-5; the table calls TRBD1, which could not be checked here. TRBV12-1 is noted as a pseudogene. The CDR3 totals 18 residues. In DNA form, the CDR3 reads TGTGCCAGCAGCTTTGATCGGGACAGGGTACAGAACAATCAGCCCCAGCATTTT. Amino acids: CASSFDRDRVQNNQPQHF.

This chain connects TRBV18 to TRBJ2-3; D unresolved. The germline CDR1 and CDR2 sequences are KGHSH and LQKENI. CDR3 length equals 13 residues. Trimming removed 3 bases from V and 0 bases from J, with 4 bases in between. CDR3 bases: TGTGCCAGCTCACCTCCTAGCACAGATACGCAGTATTTT. It encodes CASSPPSTDTQYF.

V usage is TRBV18 and J usage is TRBJ1-6; D not certain. Germline-derived CDR1 and CDR2 are KGHSH and LQKENI. The CDR3 is 16 residues long. V was trimmed by 6 bases and J by 5 bases, leaving 17 bases between them. CDR3 amino acids: CASSERGGLDNSPLHF. CDR3 coding DNA: TGTGCCAGCTCTGAACGGGGAGGACTGGATAATTCACCCCTCCACTTT.

The rearrangement uses TRBV18 and TRBJ1-1; a weak D match, TRBD1 (6 bases). In germline, CDR1 is KGHSH, CDR2 LQKENI. Trimming removed 2 bases from V and 2 bases from J, with 15 bases in between. The CDR3 sequence is 16 residues long. The CDR3 region is CASSPGYPGVNTEAFF. In DNA form, the CDR3 reads TGTGCCAGCTCACCAGGGTACCCAGGGGTAAACACTGAAGCTTTCTTT.

CDR3 coding DNA: TGCGCCAGCAGCACACTAGCGGGAGTAGGGGAGACCCAGTACTTC. The encoded protein is CASSTLAGVGETQYF. The J gene is TRBJ2-5, the V gene TRBV4-1; the match to TRBD2 covers 11 bases. Germline-derived CDR1 and CDR2 are MGHRA and YSYEKL. This CDR3 has 15 amino acids. Germline trimming cut 5 bases from V and 5 bases from J; bases unmatched to any gene: 7.

The chain is built from TRBV10-2 and TRBJ1-4, with TRBD1 identical over 9 bases. Germline trimming cut 6 bases from V and 5 bases from J; bases unmatched to any gene: 4. The CDR3 has 14 amino acids. Per germline, CDR1 WSHSY and CDR2 SAAADI. The CDR3 nucleotides read TGCGCCAGCAGACCCGGGACAGGGAATGAAAAACTGTTTTTT. Its translation is CASRPGTGNEKLFF.

This chain connects TRBV12-3 or TRBV12-4 to TRBJ1-1; 7 bases match TRBD1. V lost 5 bases and J lost 7; bases outside the gene matches: 7. There are 13 residues in the CDR3. CDR3 bases: TGTGCCAGCAGTCCTCCAGGGGGTGGTGAAGCTTTCTTT. It specifies CASSPPGGGEAFF.

CDR3 sequence: CASSRPGSSYNEQFF. CDR3 sequence (DNA): TGTGCCAGCAGCCGCCCGGGGAGCTCCTACAATGAGCAGTTCTTC. The rearrangement joins TRBV7-2 to TRBJ2-1, with D perhaps TRBD2 (5 bases). Trimming stripped 5 bases from V and 0 bases from J, with 11 bases between. There are 15 residues in the CDR3. Germline V gives CDR1 SGHTA, CDR2 FQGNSA.

This chain connects TRBV30 to TRBJ1-2, with D perhaps matching TRBD1 (5 bases). Germline CDR1 reads GTSNPN; CDR2 reads SVGIG (reference sequence). Between the trimmed V and J ends, which lost 0 bases and 8 bases, there was a span of 16 bases. CDR3 size: 14 residues. The DNA of the CDR3 is TGTGCCTGGAGTGTAGATTTGGCGCGGGGCGGCTACACCTTC. Its translation is CAWSVDLARGGYTF.

J is TRBJ2-6 and V is TRBV6-1, with D possibly TRBD1 on 5 matching bases. Trimming shortened V by 0 bases and J by 0 bases, and 9 bases separated the two germline ends. Germline loops: CDR1 MNHNS, CDR2 SASEGT. This CDR3 has 17 residues. CDR3 sequence reads: CASSEAGLNSGANVLTF. The CDR3 nucleotides read TGTGCCAGCAGTGAAGCGGGGCTTAACTCTGGGGCCAACGTCCTGACTTTC.

This clone is a singleton in its sample. The rearrangement links TRBV3-1 (or the pseudogene TRBV3-2) to TRBJ2-5, with 16 nucleotides matching TRBD2. The CDR3 is 17 residues long. Trimming removed 4 bases from V and 0 bases from J; junction bases left unmatched: 2. Per germline, CDR1 LGHDT and CDR2 YNNKEL (reference sequence). CDR3 nucleotides: TGTGCCAGCAGCCGAGGGACTAGCGGGGGGGACCAAGAGACCCAGTACTTC. As protein: CASSRGTSGGDQETQYF.

The J gene is TRBJ2-7, the V gene TRBV3-1 (or the pseudogene TRBV3-2); D perhaps matches TRBD1 (5 bases). From germline, CDR1 is LGHDT and CDR2 YNNKEL (reference sequence). Trimming took off 6 bases at V and 3 bases at J, with 15 bases between the two ends. The CDR3 is 14 residues long. CDR3 loop: CASSDGQAFYEQYF. The DNA for the CDR3 is TGTGCCAGCAGTGACGGACAAGCATTCTACGAGCAGTACTTC.

This chain connects TRBV6-5 to TRBJ2-7; 7 bases agree with TRBD2. This CDR3 contains 12 residues. After removal of 9 bases from V and 3 bases from J, the junction contained 5 bases not matched to a gene. Germline loops: CDR1 MNHEY, CDR2 SVGAGI. The CDR3: CASGASGYEQYV. DNA of the CDR3: TGTGCCAGTGGGGCTAGCGGCTACGAGCAGTACGTC.

The chain employs TRBV5-1 and TRBJ2-5; 13 nucleotides match TRBD2. Germline lookup yields CDR1 SGHRS and CDR2 YFSETQ. After removal of 3 bases from V and 4 bases from J, the junction contained 12 bases not matched to a gene. CDR3 length: 18 residues. The CDR3 sequence: CASSSGLAGALPGETQYF. The CDR3, as DNA: TGCGCCAGCAGCTCCGGACTAGCGGGGGCGCTCCCGGGAGAGACCCAGTACTTC.

The CDR3 spells CASSEGGTGGYEQYF. In DNA form, the CDR3 reads TGTGCCAGCAGTGAAGGGGGGACAGGGGGCTACGAGCAGTACTTC. The V gene is TRBV6-1, the J gene TRBJ2-7; TRBD1 aligns across 11 bases. The germline V gene encodes CDR1 MNHNS and CDR2 SASEGT. The V segment lost 1 base and the J segment 3 bases; nucleotides outside the gene matches: 2. The CDR3 spans 15 residues.

This chain connects TRBV11-3 to TRBJ2-1, with TRBD1 as a possible D gene (6 bases). This CDR3 spans 15 amino acids. With 2 bases removed from V and 7 bases from J, the gap between germline ends came to 15 bases. CDR1 and CDR2 from the germline V gene are SGHNT and YENEEA. The CDR3 DNA sequence: TGTGCCAGCAGCTTAAAGTCAGGGGATTGGAATGAGCAGTTCTTC. This encodes CASSLKSGDWNEQFF.

The chain carries TRBV19 and TRBJ2-3; TRBD2 matches at 11 bases. This CDR3 is 16 amino acids long. CDR1 and CDR2 (germline): LNHDA, SQIVND (reference sequence). J lost 3 bases, V lost 7 bases, and 9 bases had no gene match. The CDR3 nucleotides read TGTGCCAGTAAAAGCCTTAGCGGGAGGGGAACAGATACGCAGTATTTT. It encodes CASKSLSGRGTDTQYF.

The rearrangement links TRBV5-5 to TRBJ2-1, with 10 bases fitting TRBD1. Per the germline V gene, CDR1 is SGHKS and CDR2 is YYEKEE (reference sequence). The CDR3 is 17 amino acids. After removal of 3 bases from V and 9 bases from J, the junction contained 15 bases not matched to a gene. The CDR3 nucleotides read TGTGCCAGCAGCTGGGGACAACGGGACAGGGGATGGAGTGAGCAGTTCTTC. It translates to CASSWGQRDRGWSEQFF.

The chain employs TRBV19 and TRBJ2-5; 10 bases agree with TRBD1. This CDR3 has 16 amino acids. V gave up 1 base and J gave up 5 bases; unmatched junction bases: 7. Germline V gene sequence: CDR1 LNHDA, CDR2 SQIVND (reference sequence). This CDR3 is CASSIVRQGAGETQYF. CDR3 bases: TGTGCCAGTAGTATAGTGAGACAGGGGGCGGGGGAGACCCAGTACTTC.

The rearrangement joins TRBV5-1 to TRBJ2-6; D is ambiguous. Germline CDR1 reads SGHRS; CDR2 reads YFSETQ. The CDR3 runs 14 residues. V was pared by 7 bases and J by 1 base, with 9 bases between. CDR3 residues: CASSEVSGANVLTF. In nucleotides, the CDR3 is TGCGCCAGCTCAGAGGTTTCTGGGGCCAACGTCCTGACTTTC.

CDR3 in amino acids: CASTPKAGSSYNEQFF. The DNA of the CDR3 is TGTGCCAGCACCCCCAAAGCGGGCAGCTCCTACAATGAGCAGTTCTTC. The chain has TRBV11-3 and TRBJ2-1, with D possibly TRBD2 on 6 matching bases. The CDR3 extends over 16 amino acids. In germline, CDR1 is SGHNT, CDR2 YENEEA. The germline V and J ends were trimmed by 7 bases and 0 bases, with 16 bases remaining between them. The whole variable domain, filled in from reference TRBV11-3 and TRBJ2-1, reads EAGVVQSPRYKIIEKKQPVAFWCNPISGHNTLYWYLQNLGQGPELLIRYENEEAVDDSQLPKDRFSAERLKGVDSTLKIQPAELGDSAVYLCASTPKAGSSYNEQFFGPGTRLTVL.

A single count supports this clone. The CDR3 DNA reads TGTGCCAGCAGTTATCCAGAGACTAGCGGTTTATGGACCGGGGAGCTGTTTTTT. Translated, it gives CASSYPETSGLWTGELFF. The chain is built from TRBV6-2 or TRBV6-3 and TRBJ2-2, with 9 bases that match TRBD2. The J segment lost 5 bases and the V segment lost 3 bases, leaving 13 bases of the junction unmatched. Per the germline V gene, CDR1 is MNHEY and CDR2 is SVGEGT. The CDR3 extends over 18 amino acids.

CDR3 sequence (DNA): TGTGCCAGCAGTGTTCGGACAGGTTTTCCAGATACGCAGTATTTT. The encoded protein is CASSVRTGFPDTQYF. The chain employs TRBV2 and TRBJ2-3; 7 bases agree with TRBD1. The CDR3 has 15 amino acids. Germline CDR1 SNHLY, CDR2 FYNNEI. V lost 4 bases to trimming and J lost 4 bases; unmatched junction nucleotides: 8.

The chain recombines TRBV5-1 with TRBJ2-1, with 10 bases matching TRBD2. The CDR3 has 14 amino acids. Losses at the gene ends were 7 bases for V and 8 bases for J; bases not matched to a gene: 9. CDR1 SGHRS and CDR2 YFSETQ come from the germline V gene. For the CDR3, the DNA is TGCGCCAGCGGTGAAGCGGGAGGGATCCATGAGCAGTTCTTC. This encodes CASGEAGGIHEQFF. The entire variable domain, with the rest obtained from reference TRBV5-1 and TRBJ2-1, is as follows: KAGVTQTPRYLIKTRGQQVTLSCSPISGHRSVSWYQQTPGQGLQFLFEYFSETQRNKGNFPGRFSGRQFSNSRSEMNVSTLELGDSALYLCASGEAGGIHEQFFGPGTRLTVL.

The J gene is TRBJ2-5, the V gene TRBV11-3, with TRBD2 as a possible D gene (7 bases). CDR1 is SGHNT, CDR2 YENEEA, per germline. The V gene lost 5 bases and the J gene lost 7 bases, with 20 bases spanning the gap. The CDR3 length is 15 residues. The CDR3 region is CASSPSDWGGGTQYF. The CDR3 nucleotides read TGTGCCAGCAGCCCTTCGGACTGGGGAGGGGGGACCCAGTACTTC. The full variable domain, with the rest looked up from reference TRBV11-3 and TRBJ2-5, is EAGVVQSPRYKIIEKKQPVAFWCNPISGHNTLYWYLQNLGQGPELLIRYENEEAVDDSQLPKDRFSAERLKGVDSTLKIQPAELGDSAVYLCASSPSDWGGGTQYFGPGTRLLVL.

This sequence joins TRBV19 and TRBJ2-1; 8 positions match TRBD2. The CDR3 length is 13 residues. Germline loops: CDR1 LNHDA, CDR2 SQIVND (reference sequence). With 9 bases clipped from V and 7 bases from J, the junction kept 8 bases outside the gene matches. The CDR3 spells CASPRREENEQFF. The DNA for the CDR3 is TGTGCCAGCCCCAGGCGGGAGGAAAATGAGCAGTTCTTC.